The 27 T cell receptor beta chains below come from one sample, sequenced in a study of blood T cells in healthy people across ages. A J-beta primer mix and a sample-barcoded 5' primer were used in a second PCR of roughly 7 to 12 cycles. TCRdb fed the 5' RACE reads into MiXCR, producing one record per CDR3 protein. This sample has roughly 2 million distinct CDR3 sequences, with around half found just once. The sequenced material came from blood. The receptors were gathered from a woman aged 35 to 49 in good health.

The chain recombines TRBV5-1 with TRBJ2-4; D gene ambiguous. The J call may be in error: the DNA end matches TRBJ2-7 better. The germline V gene has CDR1 SGHRS and CDR2 YFSETQ. This CDR3 contains 14 residues. CDR3 sequence (DNA): TGCGCCAGCAGCTTAGCCGGGTCGTTAGACGAGCAGTACTTC. Translating gives CASSLAGSLDEQYF.

The chain joins TRBV6-1 to TRBJ2-1; TRBD2 might be the D (5 bases). The CDR3 contains 16 residues. Germline V gene data show CDR1 as MNHNS and CDR2 as SASEGT. V was pared by 2 bases and J by 8 bases, with 19 bases between. The CDR3 bases are TGTGCCAGCAGTGAAAGAGGGCTGAGCTCCGGGGATGAGCAGTTCTTC. Translating gives CASSERGLSSGDEQFF.

The CDR3 here is CSVSGRAHYGYTF. CDR3 in DNA: TGCAGCGTTTCCGGCAGGGCTCACTATGGCTACACCTTC. The chain joins TRBV29-1 to TRBJ1-2; tentatively, D is TRBD1 (5 bases). The CDR3 runs 13 residues. Trimming pared 5 bases from V and 3 bases from J, leaving 13 bases between. Germline CDR1 is SQVTM and CDR2 is ANQGSEA.

The rearrangement uses TRBV7-2 and TRBJ1-6; no firm D call. The germline V and J ends were trimmed by 3 bases and 7 bases, with 13 bases remaining between them. Germline CDR1 SGHTA, CDR2 FQGNSA. The CDR3 runs to 15 residues. CDR3 region: CASSLGSLLNSPLHF. In nucleotides, the CDR3 is TGTGCCAGCAGCTTGGGCAGCCTCCTCAATTCACCCCTCCACTTT.

This sequence joins TRBV11-2 and TRBJ2-1, with D possibly TRBD1 on 5 matching bases. With 5 bases removed from V and 8 bases from J, the gap between germline ends came to 16 bases. The CDR3 runs 14 residues. CDR1 is SGHAT, CDR2 FQNNGV, per germline. This CDR3 is CASSPRQGIDEQFF. The DNA of the CDR3 is TGTGCCAGCAGCCCACGGCAGGGTATAGATGAGCAGTTCTTC.

V usage is TRBV9 and J usage is TRBJ2-7; TRBD2 matches at 8 bases. The germline CDR1 and CDR2 sequences are SGDLS and YYNGEE. CDR3 size: 16 residues. V was pared by 3 bases and J by 2 bases, with 10 bases of the junction left unmatched. As DNA, the CDR3 is TGTGCCAGCAGCGCGGGGGGGGAGGGTTTCCCCTACGAGCAGTACTTC. Encoded protein: CASSAGGEGFPYEQYF.

This clonotype occurred a few times. The V call is TRBV12-3 or TRBV12-4, the J call TRBJ1-2; 8 nucleotides line up with TRBD1. The CDR3 runs to 16 residues. V shed 6 bases and J 1 base; nucleotides not matched to a gene: 10. DNA of the CDR3: TGTGCCAGCAGACCGACAGGGGACCCCCTTAACTATGGCTACACCTTC. Translation gives CASRPTGDPLNYGYTF.

The rearrangement joins TRBV5-1 to TRBJ1-1; D is undetermined. The length of the CDR3 is 15 residues. Per germline, CDR1 SGHRS and CDR2 YFSETQ. Trimming removed 4 bases from V and 1 base from J, with 14 bases in between. The DNA for the CDR3 is TGCGCCAGCAGCCCAAGGCTCCCGCCGAACACTGAAGCTTTCTTT. This translates into CASSPRLPPNTEAFF.

This clonotype was detected only a few times. The chain has TRBV6-5 and TRBJ2-7; either TRBD1 or TRBD2 may fit D (5 bases each). The germline V and J ends were trimmed by 0 bases and 0 bases, with 15 bases remaining between them. The CDR3 contains 17 residues. The germline V gene encodes CDR1 MNHEY and CDR2 SVGAGI. The chain's CDR3 is CASSYSRGPSLSYEQYF. The CDR3 nucleotides are TGTGCCAGCAGTTACTCGAGGGGACCCTCTCTCTCCTACGAGCAGTACTTC.

J is TRBJ1-5 and V is TRBV28, with D unclear. The V end was cut by 10 bases, the J end by 1 base, with 14 bases between. Germline values: CDR1 MDHEN, CDR2 SYDVKM. This CDR3 has 14 amino acids. CDR3 region: CATYGVGSNQPQHF. In DNA form, the CDR3 reads TGTGCCACCTACGGAGTGGGAAGCAATCAGCCCCAGCATTTT.

This clonotype has just a few counts. The chain uses TRBV4-3 and TRBJ1-4; D remains ambiguous. Germline CDR1 LGHNA, CDR2 YSLEER. Between the trimmed V and J ends, which lost 1 base and 0 bases, there was a span of 9 bases. The CDR3 covers 16 residues. The CDR3 sequence is CASSQGINPTNEKLFF. The CDR3 DNA reads TGCGCCAGCAGCCAAGGCATTAACCCAACTAATGAAAAACTGTTTTTT.

The rearrangement uses TRBV20-1 and TRBJ1-1; 11 nucleotides agree with TRBD1. CDR3 length: 14 amino acids. Germline V gene data show CDR1 as DFQATT and CDR2 as SNEGSKA (reference sequence). J gave up 4 bases and V 3 bases, and 4 bases lay outside the gene matches. The CDR3 loop is CSARDRGRITEAFF. The DNA of the CDR3 is TGCAGTGCTAGGGACAGGGGGCGAATCACTGAAGCTTTCTTT.

The V gene is TRBV20-1, the J gene TRBJ2-7; TRBD1 agrees at 7 bases. The CDR3 totals 11 residues. Germline V gene lookup returns CDR1 DFQATT and CDR2 SNEGSKA (reference sequence). The J segment lost 4 bases and the V segment lost 7 bases, leaving 4 bases of the junction unmatched. In DNA form, the CDR3 reads TGCAGTGGGGCAGGGGGTTACGAGCAGTACTTC. Translation: CSGAGGYEQYF.

This chain joins TRBV5-1 and TRBJ2-1, with a weak D call TRBD2 (5 bases). Germline V gene data show CDR1 as SGHRS and CDR2 as YFSETQ. The CDR3 spans 13 residues. The V and J ends lost 3 bases and 5 bases respectively, with 9 bases between them. This CDR3 is CASSCEADNEQFF. CDR3 nucleotide sequence: TGCGCCAGCAGCTGTGAAGCGGACAATGAGCAGTTCTTC.

With regard to this clonotype: One junction end does not reproduce the germline sequence, and a read error may be involved. The V and J genes are TRBV3-1 and TRBJ2-3; D is possibly TRBD1 (6 bases). Looked up from germline, CDR1 is LGHDT and CDR2 is YNNKEL (reference sequence). The CDR3 loop spans 17 amino acids. The CDR3 DNA reads TGTGCCAACAGCCAAGCCCCGGACAGAGGCCCCACAGATACGCAGTATTTT. This sequence encodes CANSQAPDRGPTDTQYF.

J is TRBJ2-1 and V is TRBV4-3; no clear D gene. Germline CDR1 LGHNA, CDR2 YSLEER. The V end was cut by 0 bases, the J end by 4 bases, with 13 bases between. This CDR3 comprises 16 residues. CDR3 nucleotides: TGCGCCAGCAGCCAAGATCCCTCCCGGAGTTACAATGAGCAGTTCTTC. Encoded protein: CASSQDPSRSYNEQFF.

The chain links TRBV6-6 to TRBJ2-3; 10 nucleotides align to TRBD1. The germline gives CDR1 MNHNY, CDR2 SVGAGI (reference sequence). This CDR3 has 16 amino acids. With 5 bases clipped from V and 4 bases from J, the junction kept 9 bases outside the gene matches. CDR3 in DNA: TGTGCCAGCAGTGCATCCGGGACAGGGGAGGCAGATACGCAGTATTTT. Amino acid sequence: CASSASGTGEADTQYF.

The rearrangement joins TRBV4-3 to TRBJ1-2; D uncertain. Trimming stripped 3 bases from V and 3 bases from J, with 23 bases between. Germline V gene sequence: CDR1 LGHNA, CDR2 YSLEER. The CDR3 is 18 residues long. CDR3 nucleotides: TGCGCCAGCAGCCAGGACTTTAGGCCCGCCGCCAGGCACTATGGCTACACCTTC. It yields the protein CASSQDFRPAARHYGYTF.

V usage is TRBV20-1 and J usage is TRBJ1-2; possible D gene TRBD1, 6 bases. This CDR3 region has 18 residues. Germline loops: CDR1 DFQATT, CDR2 SNEGSKA (reference sequence). Trimming removed 4 bases at V and 4 bases at J, with 28 bases between. The CDR3 loop is CSAKTPETRDTRSYGYTF. CDR3 bases: TGCAGTGCTAAAACGCCGGAAACTCGGGACACTCGTTCCTATGGCTACACCTTC.

This clonotype was seen more than once but under ten times. The chain couples TRBV6-6 to TRBJ2-3, with D maybe TRBD1 (7 bases). The CDR3 runs 15 residues. The V end lost 6 bases, the J end lost 5 bases, and 18 bases lay between the germline ends. Germline V gene lookup returns CDR1 MNHNY and CDR2 SVGAGI (reference sequence). DNA for the CDR3: TGTGCCAGCAGCCCACCAGGGGGGCGCGGAGATACGCAGTATTTT. Encoded protein: CASSPPGGRGDTQYF.

This chain connects TRBV4-2 to TRBJ2-7, with D tentatively TRBD1 or TRBD2 (7 bases each). The CDR3 runs 16 residues. Germline V gene lookup returns CDR1 LGHNA and CDR2 YNFKEQ. V was shortened by 0 bases and J by 2 bases, with 14 bases between the two germline ends. This CDR3 reads CASSQEGGGGPYEQYF. CDR3 nucleotide sequence: TGTGCCAGCAGCCAAGAAGGGGGCGGGGGTCCCTACGAGCAGTACTTC.

The V and J genes are TRBV20-1 and TRBJ2-4, with D possibly matching TRBD2 (6 bases). The CDR3 loop spans 13 amino acids. Germline V gene lookup returns CDR1 DFQATT and CDR2 SNEGSKA (reference sequence). V was cut by 3 bases and J by 5 bases, with 11 bases left in between. CDR3 sequence: CSASPGDENIQYF. DNA for the CDR3: TGCAGTGCTAGTCCGGGGGATGAAAACATTCAGTACTTC.

This rearrangement joins TRBV12-3 or TRBV12-4 to TRBJ2-3; 13 bases align to TRBD2. This CDR3 has 17 residues. Unmatched junction bases numbered 7, after V lost 5 bases and J lost 2 bases. CDR3 coding DNA: TGTGCCAGCAGTCCCCGGACTAGCGGGGGTATCACAGATACGCAGTATTTT. This codes for CASSPRTSGGITDTQYF.

This clonotype was seen only a few times. The chain employs TRBV5-5 and TRBJ2-7; the match to TRBD1 covers 10 bases. After removal of 1 base from V and 3 bases from J, the junction contained 7 bases not matched to a gene. Germline values: CDR1 SGHKS, CDR2 YYEKEE (reference sequence). The CDR3 totals 16 residues. The DNA of the CDR3 is TGTGCCAGCAGCTTGCCCGGGACAGGGGCGAACTACGAGCAGTACTTC. Its protein is CASSLPGTGANYEQYF.

This chain links TRBV5-1 with TRBJ1-1, with D perhaps matching TRBD1 (6 bases). The CDR3 contains 15 residues. Germline V lookup: CDR1 SGHRS, CDR2 YFSETQ. V shed 5 bases and J shed 2 bases, with 16 bases lying between them. DNA of the CDR3: TGCGCCAGCAGTCCGATGAGGGGGAGTAACACTGAAGCTTTCTTT. It specifies CASSPMRGSNTEAFF.

The chain employs TRBV7-2 and TRBJ1-6; TRBD1 matches 8 bases. The V and J ends lost 7 bases and 7 bases, in that order; junction bases with no gene match: 9. This CDR3 is built from 15 residues. Germline CDR1 and CDR2: SGHTA and FQGNSA. The CDR3, as DNA: TGTGCCAGCAAGCAATCAGGGGGCATGAATTCACCCCTCCACTTT. It specifies CASKQSGGMNSPLHF.

The V gene is TRBV19, the J gene TRBJ1-2; no clear D gene. There are 12 residues in the CDR3. Trimming shortened V by 7 bases and J by 1 base, and 7 bases separated the two germline ends. Looked up from germline, CDR1 is LNHDA and CDR2 is SQIVND (reference sequence). CDR3 loop: CASKGLNYGYTF. The CDR3 DNA reads as TGTGCCAGTAAGGGCCTTAACTATGGCTACACCTTC.